The present entry profiles one TCR beta chain with its context. Ten or more counts support this clonotype. What antigen it recognizes has not been identified. One base away there is no much larger clone; base qualities are not given. This sample was taken from a study of regulatory T cells in long-lasting Graves disease (dated by TCRdb to the early 2020s). Background on the whole study: Newly diagnosed Graves' disease patients had taken antithyroid drugs for less than 3 months. Peripheral blood TCR sequencing and RNA sequencing compared persistent Graves' disease patients with newly diagnosed Graves' disease patients. The study was conducted in China and was registered as a clinical trial. A total of 35 or so samples were covered by TCR sequencing, comprising some 13 persistent and roughly 20 newly diagnosed Graves' disease patients. Paper-wide results and their limitations: Lower TCR Shannon entropy and fewer highly expanded clones were observed in persistent Graves' disease patients than in newly diagnosed patients, which suggested clonal expansion. More public clonotypes were shared among persistent patients (over 2,500) than among newly diagnosed patients (under 1,000). Only peripheral blood was studied, because thyroid tissue, the primary lesion, was inaccessible. The authors noted that the small sample size was a limitation that may lower accuracy. TRBV28, TRBJ1-2 and TRBJ2-5 were preferentially used in persistent disease, while TRBV20-1 and TRBJ2-1 were favored in newly diagnosed disease. Sequencing and analysis were limited to the TCR beta chain.

Per the publication, the time point label means: newly diagnosed GD, antithyroid drugs for less than 3 months. RNA was extracted from PBMCs in TRIzol for both TCR sequencing and RNA sequencing. The diagnosis of Graves' disease was made according to American Thyroid Association guidelines. Patients for the study were recruited at an endocrinology department in Xi'an, China. Each patient gave about 9.1 milliliters of peripheral blood, collected in an EDTA anticoagulant tube. Ficoll Paque Plus density gradient separation was used to isolate PBMCs, and no further T cell sorting was done. An Agilent 2100 Bioanalyzer and agarose gel were used to check RNA quality, while a NanoDrop 2000 measured RNA concentration. Library preparation was by multiplex PCR. Data came from an Illumina HiSeq 4000. CDR3 regions were amplified by Arm-PCR with iRepertoire HTBI primers to construct TCR beta libraries. Gel purification was performed on PCR products prior to sequencing. Concerning the study's data processing: A total of fewer than 65 TRBV and some 15 TRBJ segments were identified across samples and were used for gene usage analysis of CDR3 amino acid clonotypes. COPE and FqMerger were used to merge filtered high-quality paired reads into contigs. BLAST was used to align contigs to IMGT TRBV, TRBD and TRBJ reference genes, with CDR3 defined following IMGT. Any clonotype with a frequency above 0.1% was counted as a highly expanded clone. Shannon entropy served as the measure of repertoire diversity, while the Gini coefficient captured V-J evenness. Public clonotypes were defined as clonotypes shared by more than one individual. TCRdb cleaned the public reads at Q25 with fastp, built clones with MiXCR and kept in-frame beta chains. Entries are consolidated by CDR3 protein sequence, retaining the most common genes and DNA. These V and J calls originate from TCRdb's pipeline instead of the authors' own analysis. This sample comprises fewer than 650,000 distinct CDR3 sequences, roughly 16% of them detected only once. The ten largest clones add up to around 12% of the sample.

Cut back by 5 bases and 8 bases, the V and J ends lie 16 bases apart. The CDR3 measures 14 amino acids from cysteine to phenylalanine. Just the 42-base CDR3 DNA is kept, in frame starting at base 1. The CDR1 and CDR2 encoded by the germline V gene (reference sequence) are SEHNR and FQNEAQ. These sequences were also reported in another study, on T cells in Graves' hyperthyroidism and ophthalmopathy. According to the second study: Graves' hyperthyroidism was defined as stable when no progression to ophthalmopathy occurred over 18 months of follow-up. Hyperthyroidism patients were newly diagnosed, with disease duration under 2 months, and aged 18 to 65 years. The study excluded patients with uncontrolled infections, other autoimmune diseases, pregnancy or lactation. Clinical symptoms, serum thyroxine and TRAb, thyroid ultrasound, and orbital computed tomography formed the basis for the diagnoses. The TCR CDR3 was subjected to a first round of RT-PCR using the HTBI primer set and the Qiagen OneStep RT-PCR kit. Most expanded thyroid clonotypes (frequency above 0.001) were also found in blood, which suggests that blood repertoires may mirror thyroid immune responses. A 13 V-J signature model separated ophthalmopathy from stable hyperthyroidism, with about 90% sensitivity and roughly 84% specificity in cross-validation and 80%/75% in testing. In validation, progression to ophthalmopathy was predicted by the model with 65% to 71% sensitivity and 72% to 80% specificity, a median of about 6 months before onset. To identify TCR V-J signatures that set the groups apart, the researchers used a discovery cohort of roughly 100 patients, made up of around 40 with Graves' ophthalmopathy and 57 with stable Graves' hyperthyroidism. Prospective prediction of ophthalmopathy was tested in an independent validation cohort of 18 to 20 hyperthyroidism patients and some 17 patients who later progressed to ophthalmopathy. For training and testing, the approximately 92 patients in the discovery cohort were randomly divided in a 7:3 ratio. The study also compared thyroid tissue and blood T-cell repertoires from several Graves' hyperthyroidism patients. Once sampling was done, hyperthyroidism patients were given methimazole at a starting dose of 30 mg daily, whereas ophthalmopathy patients were given high-dose intravenous methylprednisolone. Libraries were constructed in a second round of multiplex PCR, after which size selection and purification were carried out. The libraries were sequenced on an Illumina HiSeq2000 using paired-end 100 bp reads. Raw data were processed with SOAPnuke, discarding reads with adapters, uncalled bases, mean Phred below 15, or no exact constant-primer or identifier match. COPE v1.2.5 was used to merge the high-quality paired reads, and each unique nucleotide sequence was defined as a clonotype. Clonotypes were aligned to IMGT TRBV, TRBD and TRBJ reference segments using MiTCR v1.1. The analysis included only V-J combinations with a frequency above 0.0001, which together covered around 99% of the repertoires. A TCS score was defined as the ratio between F50 (clonal expansion) and ExV (chaos), using BLOSUM62-based TCRdist between CDR3 peptides within each V-J. Welch's t-statistics and random forest reduced several hundred V-J features to roughly 13, which were used in a naive Bayes classifier (R e1071). Sample size was not statistically predetermined, and blinding of investigators to group allocation was not performed. The paper reports TCR Vbeta CDR3 sequencing of approximately 140 peripheral blood samples: 43 ophthalmopathy, about 75 hyperthyroidism and around 17 progressor patients.

This receptor chain uses TRBV7-9 and TRBJ2-1, and TRBD2 may be the D gene, going by 5 matching bases. The receptor's source is a man aged 18 to 30 with Graves disease. Donor details come from another sample of the same person, matched by shared clones. The specimen was peripheral blood mononuclear cells (PBMCs), collected at new diagnosis, from a patient treated with antithyroid drugs. The DNA sequence is given as TGTGCCAGCAGCCGGCTAGCCGCCCCGGATGAGCAGTTCTTC. Translated, it reads CASSRLAAPDEQFF.